This T cell receptor (beta chain) came from a study of blood T cell repertoires in COVID-19. Study in general: COVID-19 samples collected from the United States, Italy and Spain covered acute and convalescent phases.

Assay used: immunoSEQ multiplex PCR; TCRdb lists only in-frame clones, some missing. This table holds 90,000 to 140,000 clones, 85% found once. Only one count was recorded for this clone. The source is a man aged 45 to 65 with acute or convalescent COVID-19. The sequencing input was peripheral blood.

CDR3 coding DNA: TGCGCCAGCAGCCTCGTCGGTGGCTATGGCTACACCTTC. It encodes CASSLVGGYGYTF. This chain connects TRBV5-1 to TRBJ1-2; D call uncertain. Trimming left V 4 bases short and J 4 bases short, with 11 bases between. Per germline, CDR1 SGHRS and CDR2 YFSETQ. This CDR3 is built from 13 residues.